This TCR beta chain was captured by sequencing in a study of follicular helper T cells after annual influenza vaccination. Study-wide points: Change in circulating plasmablasts correlated with ICOS+CD38+ cTfh clonality change.

No donor had influenza vaccine in the prior 6 months; all lived in the community. As concerns this clone: Antigen specificity is unknown.

Clones were sequenced by immunoSEQ multiplex PCR, and TCRdb holds only the in-frame ones, with some missing. Of approximately 10,000 clones listed, about 82% are singletons. The CDR3 has 11 amino acids. Trimming left V 2 bases short and J 6 bases short, with 3 bases between. Germline V gene lookup returns CDR1 SGHRS and CDR2 YFSETQ. V is TRBV5-1 and J is TRBJ2-1; D gene ambiguous. This TCR was sampled from an adult who received the influenza vaccine. This specimen was CXCR5- memory CD4+ T cells sorted from blood, taken 6 weeks after influenza vaccination. CDR3 bases: TGCGCCAGCAGCTTTGGCAATGAGCAGTTCTTC. This codes for CASSFGNEQFF.